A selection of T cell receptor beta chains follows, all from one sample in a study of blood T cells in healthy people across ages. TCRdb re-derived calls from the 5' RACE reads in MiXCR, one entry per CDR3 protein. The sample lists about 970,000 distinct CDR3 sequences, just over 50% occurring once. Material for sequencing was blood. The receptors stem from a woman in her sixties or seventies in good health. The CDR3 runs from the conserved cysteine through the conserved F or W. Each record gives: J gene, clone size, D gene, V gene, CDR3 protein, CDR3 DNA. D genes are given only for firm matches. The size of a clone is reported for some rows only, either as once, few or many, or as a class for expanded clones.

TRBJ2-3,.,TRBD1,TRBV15,CATSREGQGAGTQYF,TGTGCCACCAGCAGAGAGGGACAGGGGGCAGGTACGCAGTATTTT
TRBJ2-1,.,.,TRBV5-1,CASRSGSLHNEQFF,TGCGCCAGCAGGAGCGGGTCCCTTCACAATGAGCAGTTCTTC
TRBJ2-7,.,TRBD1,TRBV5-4,CASSLKGAVYEQYF,TGTGCCAGCAGCTTGAAGGGGGCCGTATACGAGCAGTACTTC
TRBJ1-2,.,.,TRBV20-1,CSASPRENYGYTF,TGCAGTGCTTCGCCCCGGGAGAACTATGGCTACACCTTC
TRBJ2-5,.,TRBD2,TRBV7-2,CASSPDGRGTSGNQETQYF,TGTGCCAGCAGCCCAGACGGGCGGGGGACTAGCGGGAACCAAGAGACCCAGTACTTC
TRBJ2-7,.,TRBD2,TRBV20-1,CSAGTTLIYEQYF,TGCAGTGCTGGGACTACCCTTATCTACGAGCAGTACTTC
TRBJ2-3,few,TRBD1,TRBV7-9,CASSLSTGALDTQYF,TGTGCCAGCAGCTTATCCACAGGGGCCCTAGATACGCAGTATTTT
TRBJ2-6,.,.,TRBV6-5,CASSLRTGAAGDGANVLTF,TGTGCCAGCAGTCTACGGACAGGGGCAGCGGGAGATGGGGCCAACGTCCTGACTTTC
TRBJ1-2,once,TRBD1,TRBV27,CASSPTGAFYGYTF,TGTGCCAGCAGCCCGACAGGGGCCTTCTATGGCTACACCTTC
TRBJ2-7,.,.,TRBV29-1,CSVRGGGTGPYEQYF,TGCAGCGTCCGGGGGGGAGGGACAGGCCCCTACGAGCAGTACTTC
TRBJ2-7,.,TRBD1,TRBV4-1,CASSQPGQTNYEQYF,TGCGCCAGCAGCCAGCCGGGACAGACTAATTACGAGCAGTACTTC
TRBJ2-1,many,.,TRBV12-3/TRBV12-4,CASSLSSGEQFF,TGTGCCAGCAGCTTATCGTCCGGGGAGCAGTTCTTC
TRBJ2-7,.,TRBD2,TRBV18,CTSSPIAGGYYEQYF,TGTACCAGCTCACCAATAGCGGGAGGGTATTACGAGCAGTACTTC
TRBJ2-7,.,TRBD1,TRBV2,CASTLGQAYEQYF,TGTGCCAGCACGCTAGGACAGGCCTACGAGCAGTACTTC
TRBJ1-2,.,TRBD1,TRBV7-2,CASGGGQRLDGYTF,TGTGCCAGCGGGGGGGGACAGAGGCTAGATGGCTACACCTTC
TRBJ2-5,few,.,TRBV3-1,CASSHRRGTSIETQYF,TGTGCCAGCAGCCACAGGAGGGGGACGTCGATAGAGACCCAGTACTTC
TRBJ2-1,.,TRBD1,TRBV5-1,CASYSSRDRYNEQFF,TGCGCCAGCTACTCGAGCCGGGACAGGTACAATGAGCAGTTCTTC
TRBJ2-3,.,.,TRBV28,CASILPPTDTQYF,TGTGCCAGCATTTTACCGCCGACCGATACGCAGTATTTT